The clone carrying this TCR beta chain came up many times. Its antigen is undetermined. Arm-PCR of CDR3 regions and iRepertoire HTBI primers were used to build TCR beta libraries. TCRdb re-derived calls from the multiplex PCR reads in MiXCR, one entry per CDR3 protein. Of some 430,000 distinct CDR3 sequences in the sample, roughly a fifth were seen once. Regarding time point: persistent/refractory GD, antithyroid drugs over 5 years with positive TRAb. Extracted PBMC RNA gave rise to the TCR library. Guidelines of the American Thyroid Association were used to diagnose Graves' disease. This specimen belongs to a study of regulatory T cells in long-lasting Graves disease. Across the study: Patients with persistent Graves' disease had over 5 years of antithyroid drugs and persistent TSH receptor antibodies.

The CDR3 spans 17 residues. The J segment lost 9 bases and the V segment lost 4 bases, leaving 12 bases of the junction unmatched. Germline V gene data show CDR1 as MNHGY and CDR2 as SVAAGI. Study findings and constraints: The TCR repertoire of persistent Graves' patients was less diverse than that of newly diagnosed ones. Accuracy was perhaps lowered by the small sample size.

The TCR originated in a female donor with Graves disease. Material: peripheral blood mononuclear cells (PBMCs), obtained when the disease was refractory, from a patient treated with antithyroid drugs. This chain connects TRBV6-9 to TRBJ1-6; TRBD1 agrees at 10 bases. The CDR3 DNA reads as TGTGCCAGCAGTTCCCCGACGAGGGACAGGGGCAGTTCACCCCTCCACTTT. Its translation is CASSSPTRDRGSSPLHF.